This T cell receptor (beta chain) stems from a study of regulatory T cells in long-lasting Graves disease. The time point is: newly diagnosed GD, antithyroid drugs for less than 3 months. Construction of the TCR library relied on RNA isolated from PBMCs. Arm-PCR of CDR3 regions and iRepertoire HTBI primers were the basis on which TCR beta libraries were built. TCRdb analysed the multiplex PCR reads with MiXCR anew, one entry per CDR3 protein. The sample records approximately 350,000 distinct CDR3 sequences, 12% being singletons. Germline V gene data show CDR1 as SNHLY and CDR2 as FYNNEI. CDR3 length equals 14 residues. V was pared by 10 bases and J by 0 bases, with 10 bases between. At least ten counts were recorded for this clonotype. The same sample was also used in a study of T cells in Graves' hyperthyroidism and ophthalmopathy.

The sequencing here drew on peripheral blood mononuclear cells (PBMCs), taken at new diagnosis, from a patient treated with antithyroid drugs. This chain uses TRBV2 with TRBJ2-6; D unclear. This TCR derives from a woman aged 18-29 years with Graves disease. The CDR3 sequence: CATSRISGANVLTF. The CDR3 region has the DNA TGTGCCACTTCTCGGATCTCTGGGGCCAACGTCCTGACTTTC.